This passage covers 17 T cell receptor beta chains from one sample sequenced in a study of beta chain features in type 1 diabetes. Points from the study as a whole: Among patients with Type 1 diabetes, TCRB CDR3s were moderately but significantly shorter in every one of the four CD4+ subsets.

Expressed TCRB transcripts got sequenced, as all isolated RNA was reverse transcribed. Profiling relied on immunoSEQ multiplex PCR, and the TCRdb table lists in-frame clones only, not all of them. Here the sample spans hundreds of thousands of clones, about 14% being singletons. No cognate antigen is known for these TCRs. Sequenced input: naive CD4+ T cells from blood. These receptors were collected from a young man with type 1 diabetes.

This chain's CDR3 is CASSPGSGGAWNEQFF. The DNA of the CDR3 is TGTGCCAGCAGCCCGGGGAGCGGGGGGGCCTGGAATGAGCAGTTCTTC. V is TRBV4-2 and J is TRBJ2-1, with TRBD2 matching 10 bases. CDR1 and CDR2 (germline): LGHNA, YNFKEQ. V gave up 4 bases and J gave up 7 bases; unmatched junction bases: 10. The CDR3 length is 16 residues.

The V gene is TRBV30, the J gene TRBJ1-5; 7 nucleotides line up with TRBD1. Germline lookup yields CDR1 GTSNPN and CDR2 SVGIG (reference sequence). V shed 0 bases and J 5 bases; nucleotides not matched to a gene: 16. The CDR3 is 18 residues long. The chain's CDR3 is CAWSVEQGYGLAHQPQHF. CDR3 DNA: TGTGCCTGGAGTGTAGAACAGGGGTACGGTTTGGCGCATCAGCCCCAGCATTTT.

The chain carries TRBV7-3 and TRBJ2-5; the D is unclear. Germline V lookup: CDR1 SGHTA, CDR2 FQGTGA. V was trimmed by 5 bases and J by 0 bases, leaving 10 bases between them. The CDR3 sequence is 14 residues long. CDR3 nucleotides: TGTGCCAGCAGCGCAACATCATACCAAGAGACCCAGTACTTC. Protein product: CASSATSYQETQYF.

The V and J genes are TRBV29-1 and TRBJ1-3; possible D gene TRBD1, 5 bases. Germline assignment: CDR1 SQVTM and CDR2 ANQGSEA. The CDR3 extends over 15 amino acids. Trimming removed 6 bases from V and 4 bases from J, with 19 bases in between. This chain's CDR3 is CSVSQRGVKGNTIYF. CDR3 coding DNA: TGCAGCGTCTCCCAACGGGGGGTTAAGGGAAACACCATATATTTT.

V gene TRBV18 combines with J gene TRBJ2-7; 11 bases match TRBD1. CDR3 length equals 15 residues. Looked up from germline, CDR1 is KGHSH and CDR2 is LQKENI. With 2 bases clipped from V and 3 bases from J, the junction kept 3 bases outside the gene matches. Here the CDR3 reads CASSPSGTGGYEQYF. The CDR3 nucleotides are TGTGCCAGCTCACCATCCGGGACAGGGGGCTACGAGCAGTACTTC.

The chain's CDR3 is CASSRTGFLSNIQYF. The CDR3 region has the DNA TGTGCCAGCAGCAGGACAGGGTTTCTCTCGAACATTCAGTACTTC. The chain has TRBV7-2 and TRBJ2-4; 8 nucleotides match TRBD1. The CDR3 loop spans 15 amino acids. The V gene's germline CDR1 is SGHTA and CDR2 FQGNSA. Trimming cost V 5 bases and J 7 bases; bases outside gene matches: 10.

In its sample, this clone was seen once. The rearrangement links TRBV28 to TRBJ2-7; TRBD2 might be the D (5 bases). The ends were cut back, 3 bases at V and 4 bases at J, with 13 bases in the middle. Germline CDR1 MDHEN, CDR2 SYDVKM. The CDR3 has 14 residues. The CDR3 protein is CASSFGSSRYEQYF. CDR3 bases: TGTGCCAGCAGTTTTGGGTCTAGCCGGTACGAGCAGTACTTC.

V and J are TRBV5-1 and TRBJ2-2; D may be TRBD2 (5 bases). Per germline, CDR1 SGHRS and CDR2 YFSETQ. V dropped 0 bases and J dropped 5 bases, with 8 bases sitting between them. The CDR3 has 14 amino acids. CDR3 protein: CASSLGTYTGELFF. CDR3 sequence (DNA): TGCGCCAGCAGCTTGGGGACTTATACCGGGGAGCTGTTTTTT.

The chain links TRBV6-5 to TRBJ2-7; the match to TRBD1 covers 8 bases. This CDR3 spans 13 amino acids. Germline V CDR1 and CDR2: MNHEY, SVGAGI. The V and J ends lost 7 bases and 5 bases, in that order; junction bases with no gene match: 7. As DNA, the CDR3 is TGTGCCAGCAAACAGGGGGAAACCCACGAGCAGTACTTC. The encoded protein is CASKQGETHEQYF.

This clone was seen only a few times. The rearrangement joins TRBV11-1 to TRBJ1-6; 10 bases fit TRBD1. Unmatched junction bases numbered 5, after V lost 5 bases and J lost 7 bases. Germline V gives CDR1 SGHAT, CDR2 FQDESV (reference sequence). The CDR3 runs to 15 residues. The CDR3 reads CASSRDRGLNSPLHF. DNA for the CDR3: TGTGCCAGCAGCCGAGACAGGGGGCTGAATTCACCCCTCCACTTT. Complete variable domain (other parts from reference TRBV11-1 and TRBJ1-6): EAEVAQSPRYKITEKSQAVAFWCDPISGHATLYWYRQILGQGPELLVQFQDESVVDDSQLPKDRFSAERLKGVDSTLKIQPAELGDSAMYLCASSRDRGLNSPLHFGNGTRLTVT.

The chain employs TRBV19 and TRBJ1-5, with a tentative D call TRBD1 (6 bases). The V end was cut by 0 bases, the J end by 2 bases, with 20 bases between. CDR3 length equals 19 residues. Germline V CDR1 and CDR2: LNHDA, SQIVND (reference sequence). CDR3 in DNA: TGTGCCAGTAGTATAGATCGGACAGCATTTCGTATGGGCAATCAGCCCCAGCATTTT. Translated, it gives CASSIDRTAFRMGNQPQHF.

This clone was picked up a small number of times. The gene calls are TRBV7-9 and TRBJ2-7; 8 bases fit TRBD2. The junction had 2 bases not matched to a gene; V was cut back by 2 bases and J by 2 bases. CDR3 length equals 14 residues. The germline V gene has CDR1 SEHNR and CDR2 FQNEAQ (reference sequence). The DNA for the CDR3 is TGTGCCAGCAGCTTAACTAGCGGCCCCTACGAGCAGTACTTC. Translation: CASSLTSGPYEQYF. Full variable domain (missing parts from reference TRBV7-9 and TRBJ2-7): DTGVSQNPRHKITKRGQNVTFRCDPISEHNRLYWYRQTLGQGPEFLTYFQNEAQLEKSRLLSDRFSAERPKGSFSTLEIQRTEQGDSAMYLCASSLTSGPYEQYFGPGTRLTVT.

This clone appeared a few times. This sequence joins TRBV25-1 and TRBJ2-5, with D maybe TRBD2 (5 bases). This CDR3 contains 12 residues. V gave up 7 bases and J gave up 5 bases, with 11 bases separating them. Germline CDR1 MGHDK, CDR2 SYGVNS. As DNA, the CDR3 is TGTGCCAGCAATCTAAGAGGGGAGACCCAGTACTTC. It is translated as CASNLRGETQYF.

V usage is TRBV7-2 and J usage is TRBJ1-1; 7 nucleotides agree with TRBD1. This CDR3 is built from 13 residues. The germline V gene has CDR1 SGHTA and CDR2 FQGNSA. V was pared by 5 bases and J by 5 bases, with 5 bases of the junction left unmatched. The CDR3 here is CASSVQGVTEAFF. The CDR3 bases are TGTGCCAGCAGCGTCCAGGGGGTTACTGAAGCTTTCTTT.

This clone was seen more than once but under ten times. The chain uses TRBV7-6 and TRBJ2-7; 7 bases fit TRBD2. Germline CDR1 SGHVS, CDR2 FNYEAQ. V dropped 5 bases and J dropped 3; count of bases not matched to a gene: 4. CDR3 length: 13 amino acids. The CDR3 loop reads CASSLTGGYEQYF. The CDR3 DNA reads as TGTGCCAGCAGCCTCACGGGGGGCTACGAGCAGTACTTC.

A note on this clone: A read error may produce the germline difference seen at one junction end. This chain uses TRBV7-7 with TRBJ1-1; D not resolved. The CDR3 covers 15 residues. The germline V gene has CDR1 SSHAT and CDR2 FNYEAQ (reference sequence). The CDR3 sequence: CASSPVGLWNTEAFF. DNA of the CDR3: TGTGCTAGCAGCCCCGTGGGCTTATGGAACACTGAAGCTTTCTTT. Looking up the rest from reference TRBV7-7 and TRBJ1-1 gives the full variable domain: GAGVSQSPRYKVTKRGQDVTLRCDPISSHATLYWYQQALGQGPEFLTYFNYEAQPDKSGLPSDRFSAERPEGSISTLTIQRTEQRDSAMYRCASSPVGLWNTEAFFGQGTRLTVV.

This clone has more than one count but fewer than ten. The chain recombines TRBV29-1 with TRBJ2-3; 9 bases fit TRBD2. The V gene end was trimmed by 7 bases and the J gene end by 6 bases; junction bases not matched to a gene: 5. The CDR3 covers 12 residues. In germline, CDR1 is SQVTM, CDR2 ANQGSEA. Here the CDR3 DNA reads TGCAGCGGGGGAAGCGGGAGGGATACGCAGTATTTT. Amino acids: CSGGSGRDTQYF.